This T cell receptor (beta chain) was sequenced in a study of cytotoxic CD8 clonotypes in ibrutinib-treated CLL. Sequencing was performed with immunoSEQ multiplex PCR; in TCRdb, only in-frame clones are kept and a portion is missing. The sample shows about 76,000 clones, approximately 87% of them seen only once. This sample comprised PBMCs, obtained after 24 months of ibrutinib treatment. The source of this sequence is a human donor with chronic lymphocytic leukemia.

The DNA for the CDR3 is TGCGCCAGCAGCTTTGATTACAGGGGTCGAACCTACGAGCAGTACTTC. Residues: CASSFDYRGRTYEQYF. V and J are TRBV5-1 and TRBJ2-7; 7 positions match TRBD1. V lost 2 bases, J lost 2 bases, and 10 bases stayed unmatched. The CDR3 extends over 16 amino acids. The germline gives CDR1 SGHRS, CDR2 YFSETQ.